This entry is about one TCR beta chain. This sample was included in a study of shared clonotypes between healthy human individuals. Naive CD8 cells were CD45RO-negative, positively selected for CCR7, excluding terminally differentiated effector memory CD45RA+ cells. Generated by immunoSEQ multiplex PCR, the TCRdb table keeps only in-frame clones and is missing some. In the table there are about 870,000 clones, 80% to 95% of which are singletons. Germline CDR1 is LNHDA and CDR2 is SQIVND (reference sequence). Trimming cost V 5 bases and J 0 bases; bases outside gene matches: 4. The CDR3 contains 15 residues.

V and J are TRBV19 and TRBJ1-1, with 9 bases matching TRBD1. This receptor was obtained from a man between 25 and 39 years old in good health. The sequencing sample was made of naive CD8+ T cells sorted from blood. CDR3 in amino acids: CASSATGGMNTEAFF. In DNA, the CDR3 is TGTGCCAGTAGTGCTACAGGGGGCATGAACACTGAAGCTTTCTTT.